This T cell receptor (beta chain) appears in the sequencing data of a study of blood T cell repertoires in COVID-19. Study summary: Donors in the United States, Italy and Spain gave samples during acute or convalescent COVID-19. Sample material is recorded as cDNA or gDNA derived from T cells, B-cell-depleted T cells, or PBMCs.

How the authors handled the data: Reference gene primer amplification in the assay estimated nucleated cell counts. Generated by immunoSEQ multiplex PCR, the TCRdb table keeps only in-frame clones and is missing some. Clone size and the V and J calls come from that table; the DNA yielded D and trimming. The table shows about 400,000 clones, with more than 80% occurring only once. V shed 6 bases and J 5 bases; nucleotides not matched to a gene: 6. The CDR3 has 14 amino acids. Looked up from germline, CDR1 is MRHNA and CDR2 is SNTAGT. The sample taken for sequencing was peripheral blood. V usage is TRBV6-4 and J usage is TRBJ2-2; 7 nucleotides agree with TRBD1. The receptor was isolated from a middle-aged man with acute or convalescent COVID-19. CDR3 residues: CASRGTVGTGELFF. The CDR3 DNA reads as TGTGCCAGCAGAGGGACAGTTGGAACCGGGGAGCTGTTTTTT.